The source of this T cell receptor (beta chain) is a study of T cell responses to AZD1222 COVID-19 vaccine. Study-wide results and limits: Increased Spike-specific TCR breadth and depth were observed after two AZD1222 doses. Epitopes outside B.1.351 and B.1.1.7 mutated regions reportedly drew nearly half of spike TCRs. Only 6 or 7 AZD1222 recipients tested seropositive at baseline.

Turning to this clone: As yet, its antigen is unknown.

Using immunoSEQ multiplex PCR, the repertoire was profiled, and TCRdb retains in-frame clones only, with some absent. The sample yields roughly 170,000 clones, about 86% seen once. V shed 0 bases, J shed 6 bases, and the junction held 7 bases outside the gene matches. Germline CDR1 SGHKS, CDR2 YYEKEE (reference sequence). The CDR3 runs 15 residues. The sequences come from peripheral blood, collected on day 0 of AZD1222 vaccination. The genes are TRBV5-5 and TRBJ2-3, with 7 nucleotides matching TRBD2. This sequence was found in an adult in good health. In DNA, the CDR3 is TGTGCCAGCAGCTTGGCCCCAGCGGGGAGGGATACGCAGTATTTT. Translating it yields CASSLAPAGRDTQYF.